Presented here are 25 T cell receptor beta chains from one specimen sequenced in a study of blood T cell repertoires in COVID-19. Repertoires were generated with immunoSEQ multiplex PCR, while TCRdb's copy carries only in-frame clones and drops some. The sample has some 220,000 clones; 80% to 90% are singletons. The sample taken for sequencing was PBMCs or T cells enriched from blood (not recorded which). These receptors all come from a woman in her 50s in a cohort exposed to, infected with or recovered from COVID-19 (not recorded which).

V gene TRBV28 combines with J gene TRBJ2-5; 7 positions agree with TRBD1. CDR1 MDHEN and CDR2 SYDVKM come from the germline V gene. This CDR3 has 15 amino acids. V was clipped by 7 bases and J by 3 bases; unmatched bases: 11. The CDR3 region has the DNA TGTGCCAGCATTTTCGCAGGGGGAAACAAAGAGACCCAGTACTTC. This codes for CASIFAGGNKETQYF. Filled out from reference TRBV28 and TRBJ2-5, the complete variable domain reads DVKVTQSSRYLVKRTGEKVFLECVQDMDHENMFWYRQDPGLGLRLIYFSYDVKMKEKGDIPEGYSVSREKKERFSLILESASTNQTSMYLCASIFAGGNKETQYFGPGTRLLVL.

The chain recombines TRBV6-2 or TRBV6-3 with TRBJ1-1; D not resolved. Germline lookup yields CDR1 MNHEY and CDR2 SVGEGT. This CDR3 has 15 residues. The V end lost 1 base, the J end lost 3 bases, and 12 bases lay between the germline ends. CDR3 coding DNA: TGTGCCAGCAGTTACTTGGACTACTGGGACACTGAAGCTTTCTTT. Translating it yields CASSYLDYWDTEAFF.

This clone was seen more than once but under ten times. The chain joins TRBV7-9 to TRBJ1-3; D is ambiguous. V gave up 7 bases and J gave up 4 bases, with 8 bases separating them. Germline V CDR1 and CDR2: SEHNR, FQNEAQ (reference sequence). This CDR3 is 12 amino acids long. CDR3: CASTSTGNTIYF. DNA of the CDR3: TGTGCCAGCACCTCTACCGGAAACACCATATATTTT.

The V gene is TRBV7-2, the J gene TRBJ2-1; tentative D call: TRBD1 (7 bases). The CDR3 has 15 amino acids. The germline CDR1 and CDR2 sequences are SGHTA and FQGNSA. Trimming shortened V by 6 bases and J by 5 bases, and 17 bases separated the two germline ends. CDR3 sequence reads: CASRLAGGPHNEQFF. In DNA form, the CDR3 reads TGTGCCAGCAGGCTAGCAGGGGGGCCCCACAATGAGCAGTTCTTC.

The chain employs TRBV11-3 and TRBJ2-5; the D gene is possibly TRBD2 (7 bases). The CDR3 sequence is 13 residues long. The germline V gene encodes CDR1 SGHNT and CDR2 YENEEA. V was clipped by 5 bases and J by 5 bases, with 12 bases between them. The DNA of the CDR3 is TGTGCCAGCAGCCGGGGGGCTTCCGAGACCCAGTACTTC. It is translated as CASSRGASETQYF.

The chain has TRBV6-2 or TRBV6-3 and TRBJ2-7; the D gene is possibly TRBD1 (5 bases). The CDR3 is 16 residues long. Trimming cost V 0 bases and J 4 bases, with 16 bases left between them. Germline CDR1 is MNHEY and CDR2 is SVGEGT. The CDR3 sequence is CASSYSNAGNSYEQYF. Written as DNA, the CDR3 is TGTGCCAGCAGTTACTCGAACGCAGGGAATTCTTACGAGCAGTACTTC.

The J gene is TRBJ1-3, the V gene TRBV30, with a tentative D call TRBD1 (6 bases). Germline values: CDR1 GTSNPN, CDR2 SVGIG (reference sequence). V shed 5 bases and J shed 3 bases, with 14 bases lying between them. The CDR3 has 14 residues. The CDR3 region has the DNA TGTGCCTGGGGGTTCAGGGGTGATGGAAACACCATATATTTT. Translated, it gives CAWGFRGDGNTIYF.

This clone was seen once. This chain uses TRBV7-8 with TRBJ1-5; D gene uncertain. Germline V gene lookup returns CDR1 SGHVS and CDR2 FQNEAQ. Trimming removed 5 bases from V and 4 bases from J, with 15 bases in between. The CDR3 length is 15 residues. The CDR3 DNA reads TGTGCCAGCAGCAGAAACTCGGGAACAAATCAGCCCCAGCATTTT. This encodes CASSRNSGTNQPQHF.

The genes are TRBV28 and TRBJ1-1, with unresolved D. This CDR3 region has 18 residues. Trimming pared 2 bases from V and 4 bases from J, leaving 23 bases between. Germline CDR1 and CDR2: MDHEN and SYDVKM. As DNA, the CDR3 is TGTGCCAGCAGTTTACATGGAGGAAGCGGAGCTTCGAGCACTGAAGCTTTCTTT. This gives the protein CASSLHGGSGASSTEAFF.

The rearrangement joins TRBV24-1 to TRBJ2-1; D gene ambiguous. Per the germline V gene, CDR1 is KGHDR and CDR2 is SFDVKD. The CDR3 contains 13 residues. Trimming pared 4 bases from V and 5 bases from J, leaving 8 bases between. The CDR3 here is CATSEAFDNEQFF. The CDR3 DNA follows: TGTGCCACCAGTGAAGCTTTTGACAATGAGCAGTTCTTC.

This clone appeared a single time. The chain has TRBV5-1 and TRBJ2-1, with 7 nucleotides matching TRBD2. The CDR3 has 15 residues. Trimming removed 4 bases from V and 2 bases from J; junction bases left unmatched: 6. The germline V gene encodes CDR1 SGHRS and CDR2 YFSETQ. For the CDR3, the DNA is TGCGCCAGCAGCGCGGCCCTAGCGGCCTACAATGAGCAGTTCTTC. Its translation: CASSAALAAYNEQFF. The whole variable domain, remainder taken from reference TRBV5-1 and TRBJ2-1, is KAGVTQTPRYLIKTRGQQVTLSCSPISGHRSVSWYQQTPGQGLQFLFEYFSETQRNKGNFPGRFSGRQFSNSRSEMNVSTLELGDSALYLCASSAALAAYNEQFFGPGTRLTVL.

This chain joins TRBV6-5 and TRBJ1-1; D is undetermined. The CDR3 contains 14 residues. Trimming removed 2 bases from V and 1 base from J, with 8 bases in between. Germline CDR1 MNHEY, CDR2 SVGAGI. The CDR3 coding sequence is TGTGCCAGCAGTTACGCGTCGGGGAACACTGAAGCTTTCTTT. It encodes CASSYASGNTEAFF.

A few counts support this clone. J is TRBJ1-5 and V is TRBV29-1; 10 bases are shared with TRBD1. Per germline, CDR1 SQVTM and CDR2 ANQGSEA. The J segment lost 5 bases and the V segment lost 4 bases, leaving 5 bases of the junction unmatched. The CDR3 runs to 14 residues. The CDR3 bases are TGCAGCGTTGCCGGGACAGGGGTTGATCAGCCCCAGCATTTT. This translates into CSVAGTGVDQPQHF.

The rearrangement links TRBV4-1 to TRBJ2-2, with D maybe TRBD1 (7 bases). Germline CDR1 MGHRA, CDR2 YSYEKL. This CDR3 has 18 residues. Trimming removed 0 bases at V and 6 bases at J, with 20 bases between. CDR3 coding DNA: TGCGCCAGCAGCCAAGAAAGTGGTGGGGCAGGGGGGTCCGGGGAGCTGTTTTTT. This translates into CASSQESGGAGGSGELFF.

This chain links TRBV12-3 or TRBV12-4 with TRBJ2-7; D is possibly TRBD1 (5 bases). The CDR3 sequence is 13 residues long. V was trimmed by 5 bases and J by 3 bases, leaving 11 bases between them. CDR3 amino acids: CASSPTGYYEQYF. The CDR3, as DNA: TGTGCCAGCAGTCCCACAGGTTACTACGAGCAGTACTTC.

Details on this clone: The sample has other DNA sequences that encode this CDR3 too. The V gene is TRBV29-1, the J gene TRBJ1-2; 7 bases line up with TRBD1. V lost 3 bases to trimming and J lost 6 bases; unmatched junction nucleotides: 1. CDR1 and CDR2 from the germline V gene are SQVTM and ANQGSEA. This CDR3 comprises 11 residues. CDR3 loop: CSVDRGDGYTF. The CDR3 region has the DNA TGCAGCGTTGACAGGGGGGATGGCTACACCTTC.

V gene TRBV6-2 or TRBV6-3 combines with J gene TRBJ1-5; 10 bases are a match to TRBD1. The germline V gene encodes CDR1 MNHEY and CDR2 SVGEGT. This CDR3 comprises 17 residues. With 5 bases clipped from V and 0 bases from J, the junction kept 7 bases outside the gene matches. The CDR3 coding sequence is TGTGCCAGCAGTCGGACAGGGGGTTACACTAGCAATCAGCCCCAGCATTTT. Encoded protein: CASSRTGGYTSNQPQHF.

J is TRBJ1-1 and V is TRBV5-1; a possible D gene is TRBD1 (6 bases). Germline CDR1 reads SGHRS; CDR2 reads YFSETQ. The length of the CDR3 is 13 residues. Trimming removed 5 bases at V and 9 bases at J, with 17 bases between. The CDR3 DNA reads TGCGCCAGCAGTGAAGGGGTCAGGGGCAAAGCTTTCTTT. It specifies CASSEGVRGKAFF.

The J gene is TRBJ1-1, the V gene TRBV30; no reliable D call. Germline-derived CDR1 and CDR2 are GTSNPN and SVGIG (reference sequence). Deletions cut 3 bases from V and 0 bases from J, with 11 bases between. CDR3 size: 14 residues. The CDR3 here is CAWSLTPLNTEAFF. In DNA form, the CDR3 reads TGTGCCTGGAGCCTGACACCTTTGAACACTGAAGCTTTCTTT.

The chain joins TRBV5-8 to TRBJ2-7; TRBD1 might be the D (5 bases). The CDR3 covers 16 residues. CDR1 and CDR2 (germline): SGHTS, YDEGEE. V was shortened by 0 bases and J by 5 bases, with 18 bases between the two germline ends. The CDR3 coding sequence is TGTGCCAGCAGCTTGGCTTGGGCAGGACAACCACACGAGCAGTACTTC. This translates into CASSLAWAGQPHEQYF.

In its sample, this clone was seen once. The rearrangement links TRBV5-4 to TRBJ2-1, with a tentative D call TRBD2 (6 bases). Trimming cost V 4 bases and J 0 bases, with 14 bases left between them. Germline CDR1 is SGHNT and CDR2 is YYREEE (reference sequence). This CDR3 has 16 amino acids. CDR3 nucleotides: TGTGCCAGCAGCCCATCGAGCGGGTTCTCCTACAATGAGCAGTTCTTC. Translation: CASSPSSGFSYNEQFF.

This clone was detected once. The chain employs TRBV6-5 and TRBJ2-7; 7 nucleotides match TRBD1. Trimming took 5 bases from V and 4 from J; bases not matched to a gene: 5. CDR3 length: 13 amino acids. Germline loops: CDR1 MNHEY, CDR2 SVGAGI. The CDR3 loop is CASSPDREYEQYF. The CDR3 DNA reads as TGTGCCAGCAGTCCCGACAGGGAATACGAGCAGTACTTC.

The chain carries TRBV10-2 and TRBJ2-2; D is undetermined. The ends were cut back, 3 bases at V and 5 bases at J, with 4 bases in the middle. Germline V lookup: CDR1 WSHSY, CDR2 SAAADI. This CDR3 has 12 residues. The CDR3: CASSDQTGELFF. As DNA, the CDR3 is TGCGCCAGCAGTGACCAGACCGGGGAGCTGTTTTTT.

Of note for this clone: Different DNA sequences within this sample yield the same CDR3. The chain couples TRBV7-3 to TRBJ2-1; the match to TRBD1 covers 10 bases. Germline values: CDR1 SGHTA, CDR2 FQGTGA. The CDR3 covers 14 residues. The ends lost 5 bases at V and 4 bases at J; junction bases unmatched: 2. In DNA form, the CDR3 reads TGTGCCAGCAGCCCGGGACAGGGGTACAATGAGCAGTTCTTC. Protein sequence: CASSPGQGYNEQFF.

The chain couples TRBV5-1 to TRBJ1-5; D call uncertain. In germline, CDR1 is SGHRS, CDR2 YFSETQ. This CDR3 spans 14 amino acids. With 4 bases removed from V and 3 bases from J, the gap between germline ends came to 11 bases. The CDR3 spells CASSPTDNNQPQHF. Here the CDR3 DNA reads TGCGCCAGCAGCCCTACCGACAACAATCAGCCCCAGCATTTT.